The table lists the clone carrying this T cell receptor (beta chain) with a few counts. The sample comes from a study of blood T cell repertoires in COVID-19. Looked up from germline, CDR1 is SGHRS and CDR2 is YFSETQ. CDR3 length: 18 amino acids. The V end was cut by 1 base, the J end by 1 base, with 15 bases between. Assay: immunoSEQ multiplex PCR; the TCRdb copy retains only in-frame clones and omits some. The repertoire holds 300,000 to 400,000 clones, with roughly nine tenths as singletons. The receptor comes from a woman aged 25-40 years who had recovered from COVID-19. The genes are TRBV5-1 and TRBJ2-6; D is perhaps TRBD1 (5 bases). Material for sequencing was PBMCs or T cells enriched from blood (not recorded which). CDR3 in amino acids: CASSLMGRVSSGANVLTF. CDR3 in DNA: TGCGCCAGCAGCTTGATGGGCAGGGTGTCGTCTGGGGCCAACGTCCTGACTTTC.